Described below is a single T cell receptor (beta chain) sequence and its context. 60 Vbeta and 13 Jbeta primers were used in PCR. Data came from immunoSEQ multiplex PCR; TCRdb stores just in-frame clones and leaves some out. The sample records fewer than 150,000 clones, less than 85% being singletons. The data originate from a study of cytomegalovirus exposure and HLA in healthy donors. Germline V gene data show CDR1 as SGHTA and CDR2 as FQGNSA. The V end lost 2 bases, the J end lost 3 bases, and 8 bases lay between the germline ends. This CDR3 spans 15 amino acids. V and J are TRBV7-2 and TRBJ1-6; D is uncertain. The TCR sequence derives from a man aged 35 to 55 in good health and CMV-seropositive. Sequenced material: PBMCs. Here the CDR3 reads CASSLTQLYNSPLHF. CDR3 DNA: TGTGCCAGCAGCTTAACACAGCTCTATAATTCACCCCTCCACTTT.